This T cell receptor (beta chain) was retrieved from a study of shared clonotypes between healthy human individuals. Study context: Sampling drew on donors who were two women and a few men aged 18 to 49. Per-donor plates numbered three CD4 naive, three CD4 memory, two CD8 naive and one CD8 memory.

Deep-level assay runs were performed. Sequencing was performed with immunoSEQ multiplex PCR; in TCRdb, only in-frame clones are kept and a portion is missing. The data hold about 960,000 clones, with approximately 80% observed a single time. Per the germline V gene, CDR1 is SGHRS and CDR2 is YFSETQ. The length of the CDR3 is 14 residues. With 5 bases clipped from V and 7 bases from J, the junction kept 7 bases outside the gene matches. This TCR came from a man aged 18 to 30 in good health. The V gene is TRBV5-1, the J gene TRBJ1-4, with 8 nucleotides matching TRBD1. Sample: memory CD4+ T cells sorted from blood. Subset here: CD45RA-negative fraction. The CDR3 region is CASRGTGGAEKLFF. CDR3 DNA: TGCGCCAGCAGAGGTACAGGGGGAGCTGAAAAACTGTTTTTT.